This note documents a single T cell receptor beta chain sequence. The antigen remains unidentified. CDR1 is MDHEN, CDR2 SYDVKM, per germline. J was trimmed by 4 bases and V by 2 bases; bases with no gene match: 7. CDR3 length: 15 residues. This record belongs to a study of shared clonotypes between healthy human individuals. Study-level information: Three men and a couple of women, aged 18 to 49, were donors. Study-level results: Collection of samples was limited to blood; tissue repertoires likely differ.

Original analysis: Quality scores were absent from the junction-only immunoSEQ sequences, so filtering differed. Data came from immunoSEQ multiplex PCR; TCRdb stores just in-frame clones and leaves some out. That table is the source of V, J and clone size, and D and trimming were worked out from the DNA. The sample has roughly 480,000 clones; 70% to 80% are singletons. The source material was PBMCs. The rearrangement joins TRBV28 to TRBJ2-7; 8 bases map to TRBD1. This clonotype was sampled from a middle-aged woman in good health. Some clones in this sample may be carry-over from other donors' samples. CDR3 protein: CASSLNGQGWYEQYF. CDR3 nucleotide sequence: TGTGCCAGCAGTTTAAACGGACAGGGATGGTACGAGCAGTACTTC.